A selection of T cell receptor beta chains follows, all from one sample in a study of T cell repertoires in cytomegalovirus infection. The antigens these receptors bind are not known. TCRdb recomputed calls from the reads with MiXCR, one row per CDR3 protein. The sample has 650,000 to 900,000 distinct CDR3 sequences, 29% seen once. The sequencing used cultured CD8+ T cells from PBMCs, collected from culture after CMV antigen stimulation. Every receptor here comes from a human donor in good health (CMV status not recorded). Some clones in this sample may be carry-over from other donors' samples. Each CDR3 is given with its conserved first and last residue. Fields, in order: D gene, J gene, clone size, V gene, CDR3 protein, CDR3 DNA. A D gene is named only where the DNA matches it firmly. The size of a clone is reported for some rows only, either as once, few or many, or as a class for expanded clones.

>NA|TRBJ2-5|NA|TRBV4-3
CASSQDITQGETQYF
TGCGCCAGCAGCCAAGATATTACACAGGGAGAGACCCAGTACTTC
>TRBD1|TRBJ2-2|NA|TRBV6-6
CATLGNTGEESGELFF
TGTGCCACCCTCGGCAATACAGGGGAAGAATCCGGGGAGCTGTTTTTT
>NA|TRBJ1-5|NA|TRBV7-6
CASSSGQGWQPQHF
TGTGCCAGCAGCTCGGGGCAGGGGTGGCAGCCCCAGCATTTT
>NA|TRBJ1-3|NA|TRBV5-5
CASSLGPGSSGNTIYF
TGTGCCAGCAGCTTGGGCCCTGGGAGCTCTGGAAACACCATATATTTT
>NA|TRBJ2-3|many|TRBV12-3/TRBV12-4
CASSPTVLLSTDTQYF
TGTGCCAGCAGTCCTACGGTACTGCTGAGCACAGATACGCAGTATTTT
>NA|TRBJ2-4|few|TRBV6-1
CASSLGWGENIQYF
TGTGCCAGCAGTCTGGGGTGGGGGGAAAACATTCAGTACTTC
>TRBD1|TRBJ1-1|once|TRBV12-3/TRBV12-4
CASSLSGTGGEAFF
TGTGCCAGCAGTTTAAGTGGGACAGGGGGCGAAGCTTTCTTT
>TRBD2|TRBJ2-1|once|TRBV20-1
CSAHGLAGTYNEQFF
TGCAGTGCTCATGGACTAGCGGGTACCTACAATGAGCAGTTCTTC
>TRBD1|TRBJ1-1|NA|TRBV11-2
CASTTRDRKNTEAFF
TGTGCCAGCACCACCCGGGACAGGAAGAACACTGAAGCTTTCTTT
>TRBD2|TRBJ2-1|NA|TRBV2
CASTLAERGPYNEQFF
TGTGCCAGCACCCTAGCGGAGCGGGGGCCCTACAATGAGCAGTTCTTC
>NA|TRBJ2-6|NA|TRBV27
CASSLLGNVLTF
TGTGCCAGCAGTTTATTGGGCAACGTCCTGACTTTC
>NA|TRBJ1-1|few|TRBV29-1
CSGVDTEAFF
TGCAGCGGGGTTGACACTGAAGCTTTCTTT
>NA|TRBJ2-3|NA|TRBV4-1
CASSQGSGGTDTQYF
TGCGCCAGCAGCCAAGGTTCAGGGGGCACAGATACGCAGTATTTT
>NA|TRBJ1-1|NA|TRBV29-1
CSVGGLNEAFF
TGCAGCGTTGGGGGGTTAAATGAAGCTTTCTTT
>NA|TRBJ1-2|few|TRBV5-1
CASSSDRTTANYGYTF
TGCGCCAGCAGCTCGGACCGGACCACAGCTAACTATGGCTACACCTTC
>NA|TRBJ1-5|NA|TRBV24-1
CATSDYGSNQPQHF
TGTGCCACCAGTGATTACGGATCAAATCAGCCCCAGCATTTT
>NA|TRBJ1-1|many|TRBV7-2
CASSLSRATEAFF
TGTGCCAGCAGCTTATCACGGGCCACTGAAGCTTTCTTT
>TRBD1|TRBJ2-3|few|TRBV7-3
CASSAPDRGTDTQYF
TGTGCCAGCAGCGCCCCGGACAGGGGAACAGATACGCAGTATTTT
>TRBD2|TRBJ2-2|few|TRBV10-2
CASEGLNTGELFF
TGCGCCAGCGAGGGACTAAACACCGGGGAGCTGTTTTTT
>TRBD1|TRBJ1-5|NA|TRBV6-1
CASSAVRTGGNQPQHF
TGTGCCAGCAGTGCCGTCCGGACAGGAGGCAATCAGCCCCAGCATTTT
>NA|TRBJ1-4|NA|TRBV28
CASSLSARLGNEKLFF
TGTGCCAGCAGTTTGAGCGCTCGATTGGGAAATGAAAAACTGTTTTTT
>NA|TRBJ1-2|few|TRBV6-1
CASSEAGGLGGYTF
TGTGCCAGCAGTGAAGCGGGCGGACTGGGCGGCTACACCTTC